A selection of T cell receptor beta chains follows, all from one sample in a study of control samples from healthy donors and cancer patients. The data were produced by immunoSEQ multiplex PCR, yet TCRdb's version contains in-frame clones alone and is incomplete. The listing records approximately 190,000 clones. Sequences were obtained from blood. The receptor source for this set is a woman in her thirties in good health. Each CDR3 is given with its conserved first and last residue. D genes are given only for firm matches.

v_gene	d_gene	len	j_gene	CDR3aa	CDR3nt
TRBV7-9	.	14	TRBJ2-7	CASSFVGGLYEQYF	TGTGCCAGCAGCTTTGTTGGGGGTCTCTACGAGCAGTACTTC
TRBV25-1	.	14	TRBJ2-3	CASSELLFTDTQYF	TGTGCCAGCAGTGAACTACTTTTCACAGATACGCAGTATTTT
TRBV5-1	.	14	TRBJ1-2	CASSLGGSNYGYTF	TGCGCCAGCAGCTTGGGGGGATCTAACTATGGCTACACCTTC
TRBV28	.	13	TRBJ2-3	CASLRGSTDTQYF	TGTGCCAGCTTACGCGGGAGCACAGATACGCAGTATTTT
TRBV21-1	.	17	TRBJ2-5	CASSKEGQRGIQETQYF	TGTGCCAGCAGCAAAGAAGGCCAGCGGGGGATCCAAGAGACCCAGTACTTC
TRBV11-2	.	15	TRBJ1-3	CASSLGGGAGNTIYF	TGTGCCAGCAGCTTGGGGGGGGGCGCTGGAAACACCATATATTTT
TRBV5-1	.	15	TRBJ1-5	CASSLGGGGWQPQHF	TGCGCCAGCTCACTAGGAGGCGGGGGGTGGCAGCCCCAGCATTTT
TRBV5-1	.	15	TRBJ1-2	CASSSLPGTNYGYTF	TGCGCCAGCAGCTCGCTTCCCGGGACGAACTATGGCTACACCTTC
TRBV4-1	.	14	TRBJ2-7	CASSQRPISYEQYF	TGCGCCAGCAGCCAACGGCCCATCTCCTACGAGCAGTACTTC
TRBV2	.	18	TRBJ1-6	CASSVDSRFLESNSPLHF	TGTGCCAGCAGTGTGGACAGTCGCTTCCTGGAAAGTAATTCACCCCTCCACTTT
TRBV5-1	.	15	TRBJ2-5	CASSSLGQGLETQYF	TGCGCCAGCAGCAGCCTGGGGCAGGGATTAGAGACCCAGTACTTC
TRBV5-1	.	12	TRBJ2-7	CASSLDGYEQYF	TGCGCCAGCAGCTTGGATGGGTACGAGCAGTACTTC
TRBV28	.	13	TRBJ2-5	CATFPGNQETQYF	TGTGCCACCTTCCCCGGCAATCAAGAGACCCAGTACTTC
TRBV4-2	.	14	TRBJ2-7	CASSQVGDYYEQYF	TGTGCCAGCAGCCAAGTAGGGGATTACTACGAGCAGTACTTC